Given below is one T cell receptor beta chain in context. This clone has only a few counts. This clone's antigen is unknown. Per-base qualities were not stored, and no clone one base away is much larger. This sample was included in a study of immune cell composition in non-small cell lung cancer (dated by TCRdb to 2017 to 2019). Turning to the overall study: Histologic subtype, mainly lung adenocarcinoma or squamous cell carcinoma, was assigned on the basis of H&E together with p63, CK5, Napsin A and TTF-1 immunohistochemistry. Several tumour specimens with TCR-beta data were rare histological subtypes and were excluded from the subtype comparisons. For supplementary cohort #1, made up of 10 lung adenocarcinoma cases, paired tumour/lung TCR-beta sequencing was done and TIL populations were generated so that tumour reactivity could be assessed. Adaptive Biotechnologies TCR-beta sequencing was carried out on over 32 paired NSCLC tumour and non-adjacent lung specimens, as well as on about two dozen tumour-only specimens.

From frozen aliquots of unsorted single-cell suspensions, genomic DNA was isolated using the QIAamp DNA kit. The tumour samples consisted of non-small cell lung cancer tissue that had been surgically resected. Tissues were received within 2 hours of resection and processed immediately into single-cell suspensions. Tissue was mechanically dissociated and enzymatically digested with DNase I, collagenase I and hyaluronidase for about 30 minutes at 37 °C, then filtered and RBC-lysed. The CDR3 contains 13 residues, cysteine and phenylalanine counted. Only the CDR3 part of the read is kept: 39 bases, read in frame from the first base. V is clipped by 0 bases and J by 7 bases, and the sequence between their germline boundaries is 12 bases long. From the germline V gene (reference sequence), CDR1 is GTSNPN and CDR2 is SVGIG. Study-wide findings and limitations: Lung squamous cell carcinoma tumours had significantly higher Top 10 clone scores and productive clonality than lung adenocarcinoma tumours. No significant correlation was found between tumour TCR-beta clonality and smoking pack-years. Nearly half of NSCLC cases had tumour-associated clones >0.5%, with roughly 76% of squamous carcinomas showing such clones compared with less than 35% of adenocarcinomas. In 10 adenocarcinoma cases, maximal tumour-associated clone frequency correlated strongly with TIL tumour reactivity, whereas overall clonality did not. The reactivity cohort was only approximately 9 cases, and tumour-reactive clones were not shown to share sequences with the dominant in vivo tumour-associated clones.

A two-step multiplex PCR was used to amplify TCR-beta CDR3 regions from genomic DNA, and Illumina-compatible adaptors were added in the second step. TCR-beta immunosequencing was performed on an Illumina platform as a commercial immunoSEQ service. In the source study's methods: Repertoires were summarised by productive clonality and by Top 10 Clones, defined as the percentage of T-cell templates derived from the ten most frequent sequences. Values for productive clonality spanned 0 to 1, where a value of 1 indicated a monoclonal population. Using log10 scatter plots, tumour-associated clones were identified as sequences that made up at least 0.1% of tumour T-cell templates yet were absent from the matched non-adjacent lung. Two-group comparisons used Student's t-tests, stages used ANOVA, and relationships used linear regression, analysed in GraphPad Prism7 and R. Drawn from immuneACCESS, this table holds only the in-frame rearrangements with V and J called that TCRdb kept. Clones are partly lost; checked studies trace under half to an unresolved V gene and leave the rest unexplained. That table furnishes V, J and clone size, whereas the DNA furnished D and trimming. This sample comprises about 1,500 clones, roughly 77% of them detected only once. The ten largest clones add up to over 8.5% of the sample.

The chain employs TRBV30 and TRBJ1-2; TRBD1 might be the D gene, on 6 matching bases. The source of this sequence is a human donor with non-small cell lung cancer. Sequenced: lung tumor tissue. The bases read TGTGCCTGGAGTGTCGGGCAGGGGTTTGGCTACACCTTC. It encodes CAWSVGQGFGYTF.